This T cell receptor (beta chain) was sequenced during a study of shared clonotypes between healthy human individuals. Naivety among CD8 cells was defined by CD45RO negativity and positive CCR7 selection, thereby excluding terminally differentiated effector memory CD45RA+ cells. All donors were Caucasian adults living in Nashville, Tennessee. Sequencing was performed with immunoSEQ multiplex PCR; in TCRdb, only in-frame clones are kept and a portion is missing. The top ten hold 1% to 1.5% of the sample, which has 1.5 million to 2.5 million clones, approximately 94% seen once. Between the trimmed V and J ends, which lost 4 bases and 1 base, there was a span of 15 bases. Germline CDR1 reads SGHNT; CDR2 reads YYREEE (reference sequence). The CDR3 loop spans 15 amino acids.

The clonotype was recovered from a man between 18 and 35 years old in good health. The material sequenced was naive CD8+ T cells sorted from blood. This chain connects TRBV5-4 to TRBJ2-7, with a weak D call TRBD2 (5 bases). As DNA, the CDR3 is TGTGCCAGCAGCGGCGGACTCACCTCTTCCTACGAGCAGTACTTC. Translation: CASSGGLTSSYEQYF. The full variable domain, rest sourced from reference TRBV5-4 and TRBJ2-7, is ETGVTQSPTHLIKTRGQQVTLRCSSQSGHNTVSWYQQALGQGPQFIFQYYREEENGRGNFPPRFSGLQFPNYSSELNVNALELDDSALYLCASSGGLTSSYEQYFGPGTRLTVT.